What follows is one TCR beta chain and its context. The target antigen is unknown. These data originate in a study of shared clonotypes between healthy human individuals. Study results and caveats: Non-shared clonotypes had lower generation probabilities than clonotypes shared by all four sorted-subset donors. Rarefaction gave evidence that sorted-subset sequencing remained incomplete despite large depth.

Method: immunoSEQ multiplex PCR; TCRdb's copy keeps in-frame clones and lacks some. The data hold hundreds of thousands of clones, with 80% to 95% observed a single time. CD45RO-negative cells were positively selected for CCR7, leaving out terminally differentiated effector memory CD45RA+ cells. Sequencing was done on a sample of naive CD8+ T cells sorted from blood. The receptor was derived from a man aged 25 to 45 in good health.

The CDR3 DNA sequence: TGTGCCAGCAGCCAAGGACAGGGGGGCACAGATACGCAGTATTTT. Encoded protein: CASSQGQGGTDTQYF. The chain links TRBV14 to TRBJ2-3; TRBD1 matches at 9 bases. Looked up from germline, CDR1 is SGHDN and CDR2 is FVKESK. This CDR3 comprises 15 residues. The V gene end was trimmed by 1 base and the J gene end by 1 base; junction bases not matched to a gene: 0.